This T cell receptor beta chain appears in the sequencing data of a study of T cell repertoires in aging, cancer and after chemotherapy. V was pared by 3 bases and J by 4 bases, with 11 bases of the junction left unmatched. The CDR3 length is 16 residues. Germline V CDR1 and CDR2: GTSNPN, SVGIG (reference sequence). This clonotype is categorized as medium-sized. TCR beta rearrangements were amplified from peripheral blood genomic DNA. Multiplex touch-down PCR with TRB-A/B primers amplified rearranged V-D-J TRB sequences. From the multiplex PCR reads, TCRdb called clonotypes with MiXCR, one entry per CDR3 protein. The sample includes around 2,800 distinct CDR3 sequences, 25% to 30% of them seen just once.

The J gene is TRBJ2-1, the V gene TRBV30, with TRBD2 matching over 8 bases. Sequencing was done on a sample of blood. The receptor was isolated from a human donor with a solid tumor. The CDR3 spells CAWRTETSGQYNEQFF. The CDR3 DNA sequence: TGTGCCTGGAGGACGGAAACTAGCGGACAGTACAATGAGCAGTTCTTC.